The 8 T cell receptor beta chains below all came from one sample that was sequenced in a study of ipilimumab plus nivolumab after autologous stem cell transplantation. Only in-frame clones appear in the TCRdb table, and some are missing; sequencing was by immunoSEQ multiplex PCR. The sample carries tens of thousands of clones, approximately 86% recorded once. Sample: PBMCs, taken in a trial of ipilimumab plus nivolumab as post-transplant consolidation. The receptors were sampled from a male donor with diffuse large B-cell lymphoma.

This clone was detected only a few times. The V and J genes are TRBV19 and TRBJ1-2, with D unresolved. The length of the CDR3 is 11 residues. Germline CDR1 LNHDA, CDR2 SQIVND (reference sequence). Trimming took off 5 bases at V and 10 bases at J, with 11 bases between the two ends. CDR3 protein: CASSEDKIYTF. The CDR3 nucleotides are TGTGCCAGTAGTGAAGACAAGATCTACACCTTC.

The CDR3 loop is CASGEAVNSPLHF. CDR3 coding DNA: TGTGCCAGCGGTGAGGCGGTTAATTCACCCCTCCACTTT. The V gene is TRBV7-9, the J gene TRBJ1-6; D remains unclear. V was cut by 8 bases and J by 6 bases, with 11 bases left in between. There are 13 residues in the CDR3. Germline-derived CDR1 and CDR2 are SEHNR and FQNEAQ (reference sequence).

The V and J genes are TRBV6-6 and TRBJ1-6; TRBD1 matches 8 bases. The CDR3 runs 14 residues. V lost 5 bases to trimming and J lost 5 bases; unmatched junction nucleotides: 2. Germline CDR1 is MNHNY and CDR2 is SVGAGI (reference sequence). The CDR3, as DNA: TGTGCCAGCAGTATGACAGGGGATAATTCACCCCTCCACTTT. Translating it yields CASSMTGDNSPLHF.

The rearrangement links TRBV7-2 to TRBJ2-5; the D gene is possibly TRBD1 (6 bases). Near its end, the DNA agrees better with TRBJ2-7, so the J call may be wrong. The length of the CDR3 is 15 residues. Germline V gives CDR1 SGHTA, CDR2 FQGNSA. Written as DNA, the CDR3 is TGTGCCAGCAGCCGCTACCTACAGGGCCCCTACGAGCAGTACTTC. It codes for CASSRYLQGPYEQYF.

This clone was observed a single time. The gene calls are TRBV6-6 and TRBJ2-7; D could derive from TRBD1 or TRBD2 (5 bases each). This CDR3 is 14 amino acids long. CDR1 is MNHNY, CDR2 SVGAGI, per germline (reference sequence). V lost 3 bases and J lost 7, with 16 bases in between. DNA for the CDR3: TGTGCCAGCAGTTATCAACAGGCCGAGGGGGAGCAGTACTTC. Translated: CASSYQQAEGEQYF.

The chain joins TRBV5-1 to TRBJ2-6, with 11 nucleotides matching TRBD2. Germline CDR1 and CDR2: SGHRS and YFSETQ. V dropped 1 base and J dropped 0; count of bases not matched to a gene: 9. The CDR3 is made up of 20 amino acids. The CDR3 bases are TGCGCCAGCAGCTTGACCCCTACTAGCGGGGGATACTCTGGGGCCAACGTCCTGACTTTC. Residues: CASSLTPTSGGYSGANVLTF. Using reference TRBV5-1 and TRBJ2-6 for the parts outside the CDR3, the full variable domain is KAGVTQTPRYLIKTRGQQVTLSCSPISGHRSVSWYQQTPGQGLQFLFEYFSETQRNKGNFPGRFSGRQFSNSRSEMNVSTLELGDSALYLCASSLTPTSGGYSGANVLTFGAGSRLTVL.

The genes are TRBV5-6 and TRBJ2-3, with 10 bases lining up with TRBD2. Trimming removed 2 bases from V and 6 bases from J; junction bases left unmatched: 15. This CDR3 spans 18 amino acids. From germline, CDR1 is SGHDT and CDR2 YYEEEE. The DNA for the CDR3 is TGTGCCAGCAGCTTTTTGGGGTTAGCGGGGGGCCCCCTGGATACGCAGTATTTT. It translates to CASSFLGLAGGPLDTQYF.

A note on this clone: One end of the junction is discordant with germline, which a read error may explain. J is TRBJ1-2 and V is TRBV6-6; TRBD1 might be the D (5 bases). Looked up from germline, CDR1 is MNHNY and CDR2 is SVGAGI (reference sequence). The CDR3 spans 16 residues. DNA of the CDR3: TGTGCCAGCTTAGACAGCGTAGGGTCATCTAACCATGGCTACACCTTC. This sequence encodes CASLDSVGSSNHGYTF.